Only a few counts were recorded for the clone carrying this TCR beta chain. The data belong to a study of metastatic and nonmetastatic thyroid tumors. Looked up from germline, CDR1 is SGDLS and CDR2 is YYNGEE. CDR3 length equals 22 residues. V lost 0 bases and J lost 3; bases outside the gene matches: 17. Patients were all untreated before their thyroid surgery. In the original workflow: CDR3 differences across clinicopathological groups were used to build a distant-metastasis classifier for papillary thyroid cancer. TCRdb recomputed clones from the PCR reads via MiXCR. The V and J calls and clone size are TCRdb's, not the authors'. The sample lists under 20,000 clones; around a quarter were seen once.

The receptor was derived from a female donor with papillary thyroid cancer or a benign thyroid nodule (not recorded which). Some clones in this sample may be carry-over from other donors' samples. The sequencing input was blood. The V gene is TRBV9, the J gene TRBJ2-2; 13 bases line up with TRBD2. CDR3 in DNA: TGTGCCAGCAGCGTAGAGGGCCCGAGGCAGGCGGGACTAGCGGGATACACCGGGGAGCTGTTTTTT. Translating gives CASSVEGPRQAGLAGYTGELFF.